This T cell receptor (beta chain) was retrieved from a study of breast tumors, draining lymph nodes, adjacent tissues. Overall study findings and caveats: The lymph node origin of tumor T cells was framed as consistent with a hypothesis, not demonstrated.

This clonotype has a single count. Its antigen is currently unknown. Trimming pared 1 base from V and 5 bases from J, leaving 13 bases between. The CDR3 runs 15 residues. The V gene's germline CDR1 is KGHDR and CDR2 SFDVKD. TCRdb ran MiXCR on the multiplex PCR reads and lists one entry per CDR3 protein. The sample includes roughly 19,000 distinct CDR3 sequences, approximately 53% of them seen just once. This receptor was taken from a female donor with breast cancer. Some clones in this sample may be carry-over from other donors' samples. Sequencing was carried out using breast tumor tissue. V usage is TRBV24-1 and J usage is TRBJ2-5, with D perhaps matching TRBD2 (6 bases). The CDR3 sequence: CATSDFPGESETQYF. CDR3 coding DNA: TGTGCCACCAGTGATTTTCCGGGAGAGTCGGAGACCCAGTACTTC.